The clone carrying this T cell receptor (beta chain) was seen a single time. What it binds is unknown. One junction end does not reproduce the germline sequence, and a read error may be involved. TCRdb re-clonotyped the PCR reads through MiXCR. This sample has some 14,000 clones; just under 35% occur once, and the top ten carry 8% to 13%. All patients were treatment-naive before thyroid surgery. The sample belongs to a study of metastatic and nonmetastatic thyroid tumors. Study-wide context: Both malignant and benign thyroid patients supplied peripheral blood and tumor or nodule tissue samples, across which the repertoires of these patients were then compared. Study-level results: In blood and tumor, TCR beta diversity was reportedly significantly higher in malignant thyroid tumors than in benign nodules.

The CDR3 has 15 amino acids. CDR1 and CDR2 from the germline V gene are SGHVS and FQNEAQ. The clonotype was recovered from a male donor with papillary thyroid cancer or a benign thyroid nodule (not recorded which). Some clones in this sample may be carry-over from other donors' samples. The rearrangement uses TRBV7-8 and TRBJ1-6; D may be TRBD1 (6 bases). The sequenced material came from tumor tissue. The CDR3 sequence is CASSPLRDMTSPLHF. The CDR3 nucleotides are TGTGCCAGCAGCCCCCTCCGGGACATGACATCACCCCTTCACTTT.